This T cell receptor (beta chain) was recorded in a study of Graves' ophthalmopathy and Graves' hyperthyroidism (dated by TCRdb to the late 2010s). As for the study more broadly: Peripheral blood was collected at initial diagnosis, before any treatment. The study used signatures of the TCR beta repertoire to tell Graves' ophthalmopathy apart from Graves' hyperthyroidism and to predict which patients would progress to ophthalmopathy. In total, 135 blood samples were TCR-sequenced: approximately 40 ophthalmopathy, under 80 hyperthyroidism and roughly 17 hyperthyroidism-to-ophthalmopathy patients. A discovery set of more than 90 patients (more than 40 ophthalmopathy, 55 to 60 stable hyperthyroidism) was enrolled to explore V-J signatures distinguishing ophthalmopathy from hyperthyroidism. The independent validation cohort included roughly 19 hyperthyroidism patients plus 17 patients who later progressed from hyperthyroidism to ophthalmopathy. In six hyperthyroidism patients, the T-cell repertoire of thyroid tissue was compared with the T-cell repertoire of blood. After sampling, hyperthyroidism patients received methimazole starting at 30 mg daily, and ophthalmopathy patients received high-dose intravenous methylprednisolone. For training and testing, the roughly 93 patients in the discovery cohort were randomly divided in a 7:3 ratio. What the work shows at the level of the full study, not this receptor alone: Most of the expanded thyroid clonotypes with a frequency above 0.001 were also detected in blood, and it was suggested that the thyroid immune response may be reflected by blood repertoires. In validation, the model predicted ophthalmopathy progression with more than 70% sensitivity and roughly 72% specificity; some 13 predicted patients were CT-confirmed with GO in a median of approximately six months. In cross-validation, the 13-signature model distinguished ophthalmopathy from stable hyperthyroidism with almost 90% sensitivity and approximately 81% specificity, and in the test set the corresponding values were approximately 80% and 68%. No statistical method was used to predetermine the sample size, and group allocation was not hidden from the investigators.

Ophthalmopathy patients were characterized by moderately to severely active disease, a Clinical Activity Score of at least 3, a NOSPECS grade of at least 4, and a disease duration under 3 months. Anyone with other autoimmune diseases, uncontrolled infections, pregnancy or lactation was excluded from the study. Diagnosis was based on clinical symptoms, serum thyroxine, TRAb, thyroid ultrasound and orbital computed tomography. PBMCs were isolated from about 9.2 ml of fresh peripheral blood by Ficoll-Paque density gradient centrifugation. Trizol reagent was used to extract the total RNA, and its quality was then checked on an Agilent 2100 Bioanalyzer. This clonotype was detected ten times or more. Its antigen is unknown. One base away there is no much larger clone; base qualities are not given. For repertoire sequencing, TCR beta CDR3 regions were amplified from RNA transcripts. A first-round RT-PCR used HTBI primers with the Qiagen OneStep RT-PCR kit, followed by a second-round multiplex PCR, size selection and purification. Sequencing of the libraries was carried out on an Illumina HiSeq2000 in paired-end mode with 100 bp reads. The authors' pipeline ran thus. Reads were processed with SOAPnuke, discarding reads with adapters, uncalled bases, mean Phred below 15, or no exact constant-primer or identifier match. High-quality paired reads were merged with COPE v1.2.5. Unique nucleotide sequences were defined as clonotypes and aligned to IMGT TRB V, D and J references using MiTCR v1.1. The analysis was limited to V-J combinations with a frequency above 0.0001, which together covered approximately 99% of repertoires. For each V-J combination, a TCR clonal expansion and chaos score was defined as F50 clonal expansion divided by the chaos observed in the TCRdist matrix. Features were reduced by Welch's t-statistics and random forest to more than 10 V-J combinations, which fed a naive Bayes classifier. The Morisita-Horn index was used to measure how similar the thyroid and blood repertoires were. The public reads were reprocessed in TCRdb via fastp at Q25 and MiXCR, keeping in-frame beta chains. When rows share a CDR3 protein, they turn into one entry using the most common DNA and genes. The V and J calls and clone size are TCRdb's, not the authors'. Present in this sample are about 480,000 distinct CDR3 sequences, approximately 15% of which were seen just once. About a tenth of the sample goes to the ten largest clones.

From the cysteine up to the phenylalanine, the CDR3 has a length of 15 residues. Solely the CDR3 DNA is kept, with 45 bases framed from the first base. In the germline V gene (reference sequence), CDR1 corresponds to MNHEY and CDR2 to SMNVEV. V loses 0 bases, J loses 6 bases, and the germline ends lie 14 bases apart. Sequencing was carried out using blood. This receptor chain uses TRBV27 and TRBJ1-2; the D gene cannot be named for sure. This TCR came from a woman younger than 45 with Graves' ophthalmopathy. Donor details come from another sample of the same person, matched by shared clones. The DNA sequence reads TGTGCCAGCAGTTTATCCGGACCGAGGAGGCATGGCTACACCTTC. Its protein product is CASSLSGPRRHGYTF.